These T cell receptor beta chains were read from a single sample in a study of cytomegalovirus exposure and HLA in healthy donors. The protocol was immunoSEQ multiplex PCR, while the TCRdb copy is restricted to in-frame clones and leaves out a portion. The sample records under 150,000 clones, 70% to 80% being singletons. The sample was PBMCs. The receptors stem from a male donor in good health and CMV-seronegative. The CDR3 runs from the conserved cysteine through the conserved F or W. A D gene is named only where the DNA matches it firmly. Size is omitted from some rows. Given values are once, few, many or a class for expanded clones.

D gene,J gene,V gene,clone size,CDR3 protein,CDR3 DNA
TRBD1,TRBJ1-1,TRBV2,NA,CASSGADRATEAFF,TGTGCCAGCAGTGGGGCGGACAGGGCCACTGAAGCTTTCTTT
NA,TRBJ1-4,TRBV4-3,NA,CASSQGFTGSVKFF,TGCGCCAGCAGCCAAGGTTTTACAGGTTCAGTTAAATTTTTT
NA,TRBJ1-1,TRBV29-1,NA,CSALTGTEAFF,TGCAGCGCCCTAACAGGGACTGAAGCTTTCTTT
TRBD1,TRBJ2-2,TRBV18,NA,CASSPDGTAITGELFF,TGTGCCAGCTCACCAGATGGGACAGCTATCACCGGGGAGCTGTTTTTT
TRBD2,TRBJ2-7,TRBV18,NA,CASSPGSGGHTYEQYF,TGTGCCAGCTCACCCGGTAGCGGGGGGCATACCTACGAGCAGTACTTC
TRBD2,TRBJ2-1,TRBV7-2,NA,CASSSSGGAGNEQFF,TGTGCCAGCAGCTCTAGCGGGGGGGCCGGCAATGAGCAGTTCTTC
TRBD1,TRBJ1-2,TRBV6-6,NA,CASSTGGGYTF,TGTGCCAGCAGTACAGGGGGTGGCTACACCTTC
NA,TRBJ1-5,TRBV5-4,NA,CASSVMGGSGNQPQHF,TGTGCCAGCAGCGTGATGGGGGGATCTGGCAATCAGCCCCAGCATTTT
NA,TRBJ1-6,TRBV6-5,NA,CASSYLGGLDSPLHF,TGTGCCAGCAGTTACTTAGGCGGCTTGGATTCACCCCTCCACTTT
NA,TRBJ2-1,TRBV7-9,NA,CASSWGAEQFF,TGTGCCAGCAGCTGGGGCGCCGAGCAGTTCTTC
NA,TRBJ1-2,TRBV30,NA,CAWIRPGGYTF,TGTGCCTGGATCAGGCCCGGCGGCTACACCTTC
NA,TRBJ1-1,TRBV7-2,NA,CASSPWNTEAFF,TGTGCCAGCAGCCCCTGGAACACTGAAGCTTTCTTT
TRBD1,TRBJ1-5,TRBV6-5,few,CASIPGQGINQPQHF,TGTGCCAGCATTCCCGGACAGGGAATCAATCAGCCCCAGCATTTT
NA,TRBJ1-2,TRBV2,NA,CASSGQNYGYTF,TGTGCCAGCAGCGGACAGAACTATGGCTACACCTTC
TRBD1,TRBJ2-1,TRBV19,NA,CASSDRGHNEQFF,TGTGCCAGCTCGGACAGGGGTCACAATGAGCAGTTCTTC
TRBD1,TRBJ1-2,TRBV5-5,NA,CASSVTGTGDFYGYTF,TGTGCCAGCAGCGTAACCGGGACAGGGGATTTCTATGGCTACACCTTC
NA,TRBJ1-5,TRBV18,NA,CASSPKEGVQPQHF,TGTGCCAGCTCACCCAAGGAAGGAGTTCAGCCCCAGCATTTT
TRBD1,TRBJ1-3,TRBV7-3,NA,CASSATGGRDTIYF,TGTGCCAGCAGCGCGACAGGGGGCCGGGACACCATATATTTT
TRBD1,TRBJ2-7,TRBV7-3,NA,CASSPGQGEHEQYF,TGTGCCAGCAGTCCGGGACAGGGGGAACATGAGCAGTACTTC